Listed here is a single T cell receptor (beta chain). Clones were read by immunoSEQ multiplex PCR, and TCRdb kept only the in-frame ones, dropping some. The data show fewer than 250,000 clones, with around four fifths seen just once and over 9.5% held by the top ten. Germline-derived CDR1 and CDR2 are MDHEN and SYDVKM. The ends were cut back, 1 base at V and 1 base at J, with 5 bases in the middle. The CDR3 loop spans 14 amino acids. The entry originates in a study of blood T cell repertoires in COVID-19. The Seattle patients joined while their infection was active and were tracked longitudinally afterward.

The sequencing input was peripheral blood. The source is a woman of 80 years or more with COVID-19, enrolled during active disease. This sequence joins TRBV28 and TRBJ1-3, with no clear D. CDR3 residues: CASSLFGSGNTIYF. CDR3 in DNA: TGTGCCAGCAGTTTATTCGGTTCTGGAAACACCATATATTTT.